The 22 T cell receptor beta chains listed next were all sequenced from one sample in a study of blood T cell repertoires in COVID-19. Measured with immunoSEQ multiplex PCR; TCRdb has only the in-frame clones, and not every one. Here the sample spans hundreds of thousands of clones, around 80% being singletons. Input material: peripheral blood. Source of these receptors: a woman of 80 years or more with active or convalescent COVID-19.

J is TRBJ1-4 and V is TRBV4-2; 9 bases map to TRBD1. Germline V gives CDR1 LGHNA, CDR2 YNFKEQ. The length of the CDR3 is 22 residues. J lost 0 bases, V lost 0 bases, and 17 bases had no gene match. The CDR3 sequence: CASSQDNRGQGKRGATNEKLFF. Written as DNA, the CDR3 is TGTGCCAGCAGCCAAGATAATCGGGGACAGGGAAAAAGGGGAGCAACTAATGAAAAACTGTTTTTT.

This chain connects TRBV11-3 to TRBJ1-1; a weak D match, TRBD1 (5 bases). Trimming stripped 7 bases from V and 1 base from J, with 16 bases between. The CDR3 is made up of 15 amino acids. Germline assignment: CDR1 SGHNT and CDR2 YENEEA. This CDR3 reads CASNIPRGGNTEAFF. Written as DNA, the CDR3 is TGTGCCAGCAATATCCCAAGGGGCGGGAACACTGAAGCTTTCTTT.

The chain couples TRBV10-3 to TRBJ2-1; TRBD2 might be the D (6 bases). CDR1 and CDR2 (germline): ENHRY, SYGVKD. The length of the CDR3 is 16 residues. V was pared by 4 bases and J by 9 bases, with 22 bases between. The CDR3 region has the DNA TGTGCCATCAGTGGGCGTAGCTCGGGAGCATATGGTGAGCAGTTCTTC. The encoded protein is CAISGRSSGAYGEQFF.

The chain joins TRBV5-5 to TRBJ2-3; 10 bases are a match to TRBD2. V lost 1 base to trimming and J lost 7 bases; unmatched junction nucleotides: 3. Germline loops: CDR1 SGHKS, CDR2 YYEKEE (reference sequence). The CDR3 length is 14 residues. The CDR3 DNA reads as TGTGCCAGCAGCTTGAGCGGGGGGGCCAATACGCAGTATTTT. Amino acid sequence: CASSLSGGANTQYF.

J is TRBJ1-1 and V is TRBV6-6, with a weak D call TRBD1 (6 bases). V was clipped by 4 bases and J by 5 bases, with 17 bases between them. CDR1 and CDR2 (germline): MNHNY, SVGAGI (reference sequence). The CDR3 is made up of 15 amino acids. CDR3 in DNA: TGTGCCAGCAGTTGGGCGACAGGCACGGGGACTGAAGCTTTCTTT. Residues: CASSWATGTGTEAFF.

This chain joins TRBV28 and TRBJ1-2; D may be TRBD1 (6 bases). The CDR3 is 13 amino acids. Trimming cost V 5 bases and J 3 bases, with 10 bases left between them. CDR1 and CDR2 from the germline V gene are MDHEN and SYDVKM. In nucleotides, the CDR3 is TGTGCCAGCAGTGGGGGGGCGGACTATGGCTACACCTTC. This translates into CASSGGADYGYTF.

This clone appeared many times. The chain recombines TRBV30 with TRBJ1-2, with D unclear. Trimming removed 4 bases at V and 3 bases at J, with 6 bases between. This CDR3 contains 11 residues. CDR1 is GTSNPN and CDR2 is SVGIG in the germline V gene (reference sequence). CDR3 sequence: CAWIRDYGYTF. CDR3 nucleotide sequence: TGTGCCTGGATCCGGGACTATGGCTACACCTTC.

This clone has a handful of counts. This chain joins TRBV7-9 and TRBJ2-5; 11 nucleotides match TRBD2. V was pared by 7 bases and J by 10 bases, with 17 bases of the junction left unmatched. CDR1 is SEHNR, CDR2 FQNEAQ, per germline (reference sequence). The CDR3 length is 16 residues. CDR3 amino acids: CASTTGVLAGGGDQYF. The CDR3 DNA follows: TGTGCCAGCACCACAGGGGTTCTAGCGGGAGGTGGTGACCAGTACTTC.

V and J are TRBV7-2 and TRBJ1-5, with D possibly TRBD1 on 6 matching bases. CDR3 length: 15 residues. V shed 3 bases and J shed 3 bases, with 12 bases lying between them. CDR1 and CDR2 (germline): SGHTA, FQGNSA. The CDR3 nucleotides read TGTGCCAGCAGCTTTGGTCAGGGGCTCAATCAGCCCCAGCATTTT. It is translated as CASSFGQGLNQPQHF.

This clone was recorded a few times. CDR3 in amino acids: CASSQALLAGTDTQYF. The CDR3, as DNA: TGTGCCAGCAGCCAAGCGTTGCTAGCGGGCACAGATACGCAGTATTTT. The chain combines TRBV3-1 (or the pseudogene TRBV3-2) with TRBJ2-3; 7 nucleotides line up with TRBD2. The CDR3 covers 16 residues. Germline lookup yields CDR1 LGHDT and CDR2 YNNKEL (reference sequence). The J segment lost 1 base and the V segment lost 1 base, leaving 5 bases of the junction unmatched.

V is TRBV7-2 and J is TRBJ2-2; D is possibly TRBD1 (5 bases). Trimming took off 8 bases at V and 6 bases at J, with 13 bases between the two ends. The CDR3 has 13 residues. Germline lookup yields CDR1 SGHTA and CDR2 FQGNSA. Here the CDR3 reads CASHQRGSGELFF. CDR3 DNA sequence: TGTGCCAGCCACCAAAGGGGCTCCGGGGAGCTGTTTTTT.

The genes are TRBV4-3 and TRBJ2-7; TRBD2 agrees at 7 bases. CDR1 LGHNA and CDR2 YSLEER come from the germline V gene. The CDR3 covers 15 residues. V shed 0 bases, J shed 2 bases, and the junction held 4 bases outside the gene matches. CDR3 in amino acids: CASSQDSGLTYEQYF. The CDR3 DNA follows: TGCGCCAGCAGCCAAGATTCGGGACTAACCTACGAGCAGTACTTC.

The J gene is TRBJ2-5, the V gene TRBV7-9; D possibly corresponds to TRBD2 (6 bases). Per germline, CDR1 SEHNR and CDR2 FQNEAQ (reference sequence). This CDR3 has 14 residues. Trimming took 5 bases from V and 4 from J, leaving 14 bases between them. The CDR3 coding sequence is TGTGCCAGCAGCAAGACGGTCGGGGGAGAGACCCAGTACTTC. Translation: CASSKTVGGETQYF.

The chain is built from TRBV5-1 and TRBJ2-2, with D unclear. This CDR3 is 15 amino acids long. Looked up from germline, CDR1 is SGHRS and CDR2 is YFSETQ. Trimming left V 3 bases short and J 1 base short, with 10 bases between. The CDR3 protein is CASSSGIGNTGELFF. In DNA form, the CDR3 reads TGCGCCAGCAGCTCCGGTATTGGGAACACCGGGGAGCTGTTTTTT.

This chain links TRBV19 with TRBJ1-2; D gene uncertain. V was shortened by 2 bases and J by 9 bases, with 13 bases between the two germline ends. The CDR3 sequence is 13 residues long. Germline CDR1 reads LNHDA; CDR2 reads SQIVND (reference sequence). The chain's CDR3 is CASSIRSGLSYTF. The CDR3 DNA sequence: TGTGCCAGTAGTATACGTTCAGGCTTGAGCTACACCTTC.

The V call is TRBV11-3, the J call TRBJ1-1; D gene uncertain. This CDR3 spans 14 amino acids. Germline lookup yields CDR1 SGHNT and CDR2 YENEEA. V dropped 5 bases and J dropped 0 bases, with 10 bases sitting between them. CDR3: CASSPHTMNTEAFF. In DNA form, the CDR3 reads TGTGCCAGCAGCCCCCACACCATGAACACTGAAGCTTTCTTT.

J is TRBJ2-4 and V is TRBV12-3 or TRBV12-4; TRBD2 might be the D (5 bases). The ends were cut back, 3 bases at V and 8 bases at J, with 8 bases in the middle. This CDR3 spans 12 amino acids. The CDR3 sequence: CASSFRGDIQYF. For the CDR3, the DNA is TGTGCCAGCAGTTTTCGGGGAGACATTCAGTACTTC.

The CDR3 coding sequence is TGTGCCAGCAGCTTGCGCAGGGCTAATTCACCCCTCCACTTT. As protein: CASSLRRANSPLHF. The chain links TRBV5-6 to TRBJ1-6; D is perhaps TRBD1 (5 bases). Per germline, CDR1 SGHDT and CDR2 YYEEEE. V was cut by 1 base and J by 6 bases, with 8 bases left in between. The CDR3 has 14 amino acids.

V gene TRBV3-1 (or the pseudogene TRBV3-2) combines with J gene TRBJ1-4, with unresolved D. This CDR3 comprises 11 residues. Germline CDR1 is LGHDT and CDR2 is YNNKEL (reference sequence). Trimming removed 4 bases from V and 8 bases from J, with 5 bases in between. The CDR3 DNA is TGTGCCAGCAGCCGAGGAGAAAAACTGTTTTTT. This encodes CASSRGEKLFF.

This sequence joins TRBV9 and TRBJ1-1; D not resolved. CDR1 and CDR2 from the germline V gene are SGDLS and YYNGEE. V was clipped by 4 bases and J by 2 bases, with 9 bases between them. The length of the CDR3 is 13 residues. The CDR3 DNA reads TGTGCCAGCAGCATAAGCGGTAACACTGAAGCTTTCTTT. The encoded protein is CASSISGNTEAFF. Full variable domain (missing parts from reference TRBV9 and TRBJ1-1): DSGVTQTPKHLITATGQRVTLRCSPRSGDLSVYWYQQSLDQGLQFLIQYYNGEERAKGNILERFSAQQFPDLHSELNLSSLELGDSALYFCASSISGNTEAFFGQGTRLTVV.

This chain links TRBV2 with TRBJ1-2; D possibly corresponds to TRBD1 (5 bases). The CDR3 has 16 residues. The V end was cut by 3 bases, the J end by 3 bases, with 17 bases between. Germline CDR1 is SNHLY and CDR2 is FYNNEI. CDR3 amino acids: CASSDVRGGKYYGYTF. The CDR3 DNA follows: TGTGCCAGCAGTGATGTGAGGGGCGGGAAATACTATGGCTACACCTTC.

The chain employs TRBV11-1 and TRBJ2-7; 10 nucleotides agree with TRBD2. Per germline, CDR1 SGHAT and CDR2 FQDESV (reference sequence). The ends lost 6 bases at V and 7 bases at J; junction bases unmatched: 12. The CDR3 contains 15 residues. The CDR3 region is CASRRKGLAQGEQYF. The CDR3 region has the DNA TGTGCCAGCAGAAGAAAGGGACTAGCGCAGGGGGAGCAGTACTTC.